What follows are 5 T cell receptor beta chains derived from one specimen sequenced in a study of blood T cell repertoires in COVID-19. Only in-frame clones appear in the TCRdb table, and some are missing; sequencing was by immunoSEQ multiplex PCR. The sample gives about 310,000 clones, 90% of which show up once; about 1% is in the top ten. Sequenced sample: peripheral blood. The receptors come from a woman aged 40-49 years with COVID-19, enrolled during active disease.

V usage is TRBV5-3 and J usage is TRBJ2-3; 10 nucleotides agree with TRBD2. TRBV5-3 is labeled an ORF, and its function is uncertain. The CDR3 sequence is 16 residues long. The V gene end was trimmed by 4 bases and the J gene end by 3 bases; junction bases not matched to a gene: 8. DNA for the CDR3: TGTGCCAGAAGCCAAACCTTAGCGGGAGGTACAGATACGCAGTATTTT. This codes for CARSQTLAGGTDTQYF.

CDR3 in DNA: TGTGCCTGGAGTGCAGGAAAACTTTATGGCTACACCTTC. As protein: CAWSAGKLYGYTF. The chain links TRBV30 to TRBJ1-2, with D uncertain. This CDR3 comprises 13 residues. The germline CDR1 and CDR2 sequences are GTSNPN and SVGIG (reference sequence). The germline V and J ends were trimmed by 1 base and 5 bases, with 11 bases remaining between them.

This chain connects TRBV10-3 to TRBJ2-3; 8 bases fit TRBD1. Germline CDR1 ENHRY, CDR2 SYGVKD. The V segment lost 10 bases and the J segment 14 bases; nucleotides outside the gene matches: 14. The CDR3 is 12 amino acids. CDR3 protein: CATAKRDRSGYF. The CDR3 nucleotides read TGTGCCACCGCAAAAAGGGACAGGTCGGGGTATTTT.

The chain has TRBV5-1 and TRBJ2-7; 7 nucleotides match TRBD2. Trimming cost V 5 bases and J 5 bases; bases outside gene matches: 16. The CDR3 runs 16 residues. Germline lookup yields CDR1 SGHRS and CDR2 YFSETQ. CDR3 bases: TGCGCCAGCAGACCCGGACTAGTTGGTTTACTCCACGAGCAGTACTTC. Translating gives CASRPGLVGLLHEQYF.

The V and J genes are TRBV6-6 and TRBJ1-2, with D perhaps matching TRBD1 (5 bases). V was clipped by 2 bases and J by 8 bases, with 18 bases between them. Germline CDR1 is MNHNY and CDR2 is SVGAGI (reference sequence). This CDR3 region has 15 residues. The CDR3 loop is CASSYDDGGAYGYTF. As DNA, the CDR3 is TGTGCCAGCAGTTACGACGACGGAGGGGCATACGGCTACACCTTC.